This TCR beta chain is drawn from a study of metastatic and nonmetastatic thyroid tumors. In the original analysis: Construction of a distant-metastasis classifier for papillary thyroid cancer relied on CDR3 differences across clinicopathological groups. Using MiXCR, TCRdb re-called clones from the PCR reads. The V and J calls come from TCRdb's annotation, not from the publication. Of some 26,000 clones in the sample, 20% are singletons; the top ten hold around 4.6%. Among the patients, none had received any treatment before thyroid surgery. This clone was found once. The CDR3 carries no conserved terminal phenylalanine or tryptophan, so it likely arises from a read error. The CDR3 totals 17 residues. V was shortened by 0 bases and J by 1 base, with 13 bases between the two germline ends. In germline, CDR1 is SNHLY, CDR2 FYNNEI.

This TCR derives from a female donor with papillary thyroid cancer or a benign thyroid nodule (not recorded which). Some clones in this sample may be carry-over from other donors' samples. The sample consisted of adjacent normal tissue. The chain combines TRBV2 with TRBJ1-5; no clear D. CDR3 region: CASSEAWLSISNQPQHS. CDR3 DNA: TGTGCCAGCAGTGAAGCGTGGCTCTCCATAAGCAATCAGCCCCAGCATTCT.